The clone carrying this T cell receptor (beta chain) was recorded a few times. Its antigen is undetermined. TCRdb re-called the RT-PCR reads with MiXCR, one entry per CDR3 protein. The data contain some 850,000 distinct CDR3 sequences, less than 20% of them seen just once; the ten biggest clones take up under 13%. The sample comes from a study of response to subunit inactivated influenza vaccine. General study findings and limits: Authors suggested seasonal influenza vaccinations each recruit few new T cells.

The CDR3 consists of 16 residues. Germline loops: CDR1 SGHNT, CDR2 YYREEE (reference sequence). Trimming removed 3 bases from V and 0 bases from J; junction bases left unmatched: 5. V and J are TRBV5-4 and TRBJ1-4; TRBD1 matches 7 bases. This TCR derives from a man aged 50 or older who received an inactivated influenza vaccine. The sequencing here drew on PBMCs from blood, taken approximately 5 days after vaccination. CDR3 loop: CASSSTGASTNEKLFF. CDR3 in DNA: TGTGCCAGCAGCTCTACAGGGGCCTCAACTAATGAAAAACTGTTTTTT.